This TCR beta chain was recovered during a study of blood T cell repertoires in COVID-19. Study-level background: COVID-19 samples from acute and convalescent phases originated in the United States, Italy and Spain. PBMCs, B-cell-depleted T cells, or T cells were the source of the cDNA or gDNA that made up the material.

As processed by the authors: Estimated nucleated cell counts came from reference gene primer amplification. Sequencing was performed with immunoSEQ multiplex PCR; in TCRdb, only in-frame clones are kept and a portion is missing. The V and J calls and clone size were taken over from that table, and D and trimming were inferred from the DNA. The sample has 140,000 or so clones; 65% to 90% are singletons. V trimming: 5 bases; J trimming: 1 base; junction bases outside the gene matches: 6. Looked up from germline, CDR1 is SGHRS and CDR2 is YFSETQ. The CDR3 has 16 amino acids. Sequences were obtained from peripheral blood. This sequence joins TRBV5-1 and TRBJ2-5; 12 bases fit TRBD2. The TCR comes from a human donor in a cohort sampled during active COVID-19. The CDR3 bases are TGCGCCAGCAGACGACTAGCGGGGGCGGCCCAAGAGACCCAGTACTTC. Translated: CASRRLAGAAQETQYF.